This is a list of T cell receptor beta chains from one sample in a study of T-cell reconstitution after alpha-beta-depleted transplantation in children. TCRdb reprocessed the PCR reads with MiXCR, giving one entry per CDR3 protein. This table has 210,000 or so distinct CDR3 sequences, about a tenth appearing once. The specimen comprised PBMCs, sampled before TCRalphabeta/CD19-depleted stem cell transplant. The source of these receptors is a child younger than two with acute myeloid leukemia, due to receive a stem cell transplant. The CDR3 runs from the conserved cysteine through the conserved F or W. D genes are given only for firm matches. Only some rows state a clone size, as once, few, many or a class for expanded clones.

D	V	J	size	CDR3	DNA
-	TRBV25-1	TRBJ2-7	many	CASSGRGRGTYEQYF	TGTGCCAGCAGTGGGAGGGGGCGCGGAACCTACGAGCAGTACTTC
-	TRBV7-2	TRBJ1-1	many	CASSSREAAHSFF	TGTGCCAGCAGCTCTAGAGAGGCAGCCCACAGTTTCTTT
TRBD2	TRBV10-2	TRBJ2-7	many	CASSRTSGDYEQYF	TGCGCCAGCAGTCGAACTAGCGGAGACTACGAGCAGTACTTC
-	TRBV7-9	TRBJ1-6	many	CASSSPRGKTYNSPLHF	TGTGCCAGCAGCTCCCCTAGGGGGAAGACCTATAATTCACCCCTCCACTTT
-	TRBV28	TRBJ1-2	-	CASTPSGPSDHYTF	TGTGCCAGCACTCCCAGCGGGCCCTCGGATCACTACACCTTC
-	TRBV5-1	TRBJ1-4	many	CASSSEDTNEKLFF	TGCGCCAGCAGCTCGGAAGATACTAATGAAAAACTGTTTTTT
-	TRBV5-5	TRBJ1-5	many	CASSSILGAPQHF	TGTGCCAGCAGCTCAATCCTGGGGGCGCCCCAGCATTTT
TRBD2	TRBV28	TRBJ2-1	many	CASRSVTSGRSSYNEQFF	TGTGCCAGCAGGTCCGTGACTAGCGGGAGAAGCTCCTACAATGAGCAGTTCTTC
-	TRBV5-1	TRBJ2-2	many	CASSPLLNGGELFF	TGCGCCAGCAGCCCCCTTTTAAACGGCGGGGAGCTGTTTTTT
-	TRBV7-2	TRBJ2-7	many	CASSLAVDSSYEQYF	TGTGCCAGCAGCTTAGCCGTGGACTCCTCCTACGAGCAGTACTTC
TRBD1	TRBV6-1	TRBJ1-4	many	CASSPRGLDEKLFF	TGTGCCAGCAGCCCCAGGGGGCTAGATGAAAAACTGTTTTTT
TRBD1	TRBV5-1	TRBJ1-2	many	CASSLRTGSGYTF	TGCGCCAGCAGCTTGAGGACAGGGAGCGGCTACACCTTC
-	TRBV29-1	TRBJ2-7	many	CSVGTVPIYEQYF	TGCAGCGTTGGGACAGTTCCAATCTACGAGCAGTACTTC
-	TRBV3-1	TRBJ2-1	many	CASSQFEYNEQFF	TGTGCCAGCAGCCAGTTTGAATACAATGAGCAGTTCTTC
-	TRBV29-1	TRBJ2-2	many	CSVGSTGELFF	TGCAGCGTTGGAAGTACCGGGGAGCTGTTTTTT
-	TRBV3-1	TRBJ2-5	many	CASSQDSATQYF	TGTGCCAGCAGCCAAGATAGCGCGACCCAGTACTTC
TRBD2	TRBV11-2	TRBJ2-7	many	CASSLVAGVSYEQYF	TGTGCCAGCAGCTTAGTGGCGGGGGTATCCTACGAGCAGTACTTC
-	TRBV5-2	TRBJ2-1	-	CAMGPPGTSGDNEQFF	TGTGCCATGGGCCCTCCCGGGACTAGCGGTGACAATGAGCAGTTCTTC
TRBD2	TRBV7-2	TRBJ2-7	many	CASSFPERGGPSYEQYF	TGTGCCAGCAGCTTTCCGGAGCGGGGGGGGCCTTCCTACGAGCAGTACTTC
TRBD1	TRBV6-5	TRBJ2-7	many	CASRSQGKGYEQYF	TGTGCCAGCAGATCACAGGGGAAGGGGTACGAGCAGTACTTC
-	TRBV27	TRBJ2-6	many	CASSLSRLPRDSFSGANVLTF	TGTGCCAGCAGTTTATCCCGGTTACCGCGGGACAGCTTCTCTGGGGCCAACGTCCTGACTTTC
-	TRBV7-7	TRBJ2-2	many	CASSLRGGSGVNTGELFF	TGTGCCAGCAGCTTACGTGGGGGGTCAGGGGTCAACACCGGGGAGCTGTTTTTT
-	TRBV12-3/TRBV12-4	TRBJ2-3	-	CASSFARDATQYF	TGTGCCAGCAGTTTTGCGCGGGACGCAACGCAGTATTTT
TRBD1	TRBV12-3/TRBV12-4	TRBJ2-1	many	CASGGQGYEQFF	TGTGCCAGCGGGGGACAGGGGTATGAGCAGTTCTTC
TRBD1	TRBV18	TRBJ1-2	many	CASSPGQGVYGYTF	TGTGCCAGCTCACCTGGACAGGGCGTCTATGGCTACACCTTC
-	TRBV5-4	TRBJ2-1	-	CASTPRAVTSYNEQFF	TGTGCCAGCACACCCCGGGCAGTTACCTCCTACAATGAGCAGTTCTTC
-	TRBV18	TRBJ2-7	many	CASSPTRPGSEQYF	TGTGCCAGCTCACCCACCCGTCCGGGGAGCGAGCAGTACTTC
-	TRBV20-1	TRBJ2-1	many	CSASRQHNEQFF	TGCAGTGCCAGTAGGCAGCACAATGAGCAGTTCTTC
TRBD1	TRBV20-1	TRBJ1-5	many	CSAWDRGQPQHF	TGCAGTGCTTGGGACAGGGGCCAGCCCCAGCATTTT
TRBD2	TRBV20-1	TRBJ2-1	many	CSASALADYNEQFF	TGCAGTGCTAGTGCGCTAGCGGACTACAATGAGCAGTTCTTC
TRBD2	TRBV12-3/TRBV12-4	TRBJ2-1	many	CASSPLSAGDLNEQFF	TGTGCCAGCAGCCCACTTTCCGCGGGAGACCTCAATGAGCAGTTCTTC
-	TRBV12-3/TRBV12-4	TRBJ2-5	few	CASSYTGIETQYF	TGTGCCAGCAGTTACACGGGGATCGAGACCCAGTACTTC
TRBD2	TRBV10-2	TRBJ2-5	many	CASSESIGTSGRETQYF	TGCGCCAGCAGTGAGTCGATAGGGACTAGCGGGAGAGAGACCCAGTACTTC
TRBD1	TRBV4-2	TRBJ1-2	-	CASSQDNRGEGYTF	TGTGCCAGCAGCCAAGATAACAGGGGGGAAGGCTACACCTTC
-	TRBV3-1	TRBJ2-3	many	CASSQGVQTSTDTQYF	TGTGCCAGCAGCCAAGGGGTCCAAACCTCCACAGATACGCAGTATTTT
TRBD2	TRBV24-1	TRBJ2-1	many	CATRGLAGGGNEQFF	TGTGCCACCAGGGGACTAGCGGGAGGAGGCAATGAGCAGTTCTTC
TRBD2	TRBV20-1	TRBJ2-6	-	CSARESKSGLAGGPPSGANVLTF	TGCAGTGCTAGAGAATCAAAGTCGGGACTAGCGGGAGGGCCCCCCTCTGGGGCCAACGTCCTGACTTTC
-	TRBV28	TRBJ1-2	many	CASTLRGPTYGYTF	TGTGCCAGCACCCTTCGGGGCCCTACCTATGGCTACACCTTC
-	TRBV12-3/TRBV12-4	TRBJ1-1	many	CASSSFGGRTFF	TGTGCCAGCAGTTCTTTCGGGGGCAGGACTTTCTTT
-	TRBV9	TRBJ2-7	many	CASSLRPSYEQYF	TGTGCCAGCAGCCTTAGGCCCTCCTACGAGCAGTACTTC
TRBD1	TRBV15	TRBJ1-4	-	CATSRAMTGGFEKLFF	TGTGCCACCAGCAGAGCTATGACAGGGGGATTTGAAAAACTGTTTTTT
TRBD2	TRBV20-1	TRBJ2-3	many	CSASQRGDLQWPDTQYF	TGCAGTGCTTCCCAGCGGGGGGATCTACAATGGCCAGATACGCAGTATTTT
TRBD2	TRBV7-7	TRBJ2-2	few	CASSPGTSGTAGELFF	TGTGCTAGCAGCCCCGGGACTAGCGGGACCGCCGGGGAGCTGTTTTTT
TRBD2	TRBV5-1	TRBJ2-1	many	CASSFKAGGYNEQFF	TGCGCCAGCAGCTTCAAAGCGGGAGGCTACAATGAGCAGTTCTTC
TRBD1	TRBV6-5	TRBJ1-1	-	CASSYFGQGEAFF	TGTGCCAGCAGTTACTTTGGACAGGGGGAAGCTTTCTTT
-	TRBV5-1	TRBJ1-2	many	CASSFPGGYYGYTF	TGCGCCAGCAGCTTCCCGGGAGGGTACTATGGCTACACCTTC
-	TRBV6-5	TRBJ1-4	many	CASSYSGDFHEKLFF	TGTGCCAGCAGTTACTCGGGGGACTTCCACGAAAAACTGTTTTTT